Detailed here is one T cell receptor beta chain. Its target is unknown. These data come from a study of CD8 T cells in Susac syndrome. Study-wide results and caveats: The study recognized that its TCR sequencing and HLA analysis covered a relatively small number of individuals.

Sequencing targeted TCR beta in T cells from blood (CD8+ and CD4+). RNA in amounts of roughly 0.5 to 1 ug was reverse transcribed with random hexamers. The immunoSEQ assay covered 54 Vbeta and 13 Jbeta segments for CDR3. TCRdb analysed the immunoSEQ multiplex PCR reads with MiXCR anew, one entry per CDR3 protein. The sample lists around 200,000 distinct CDR3 sequences; 95% were seen once. The CDR3 runs 14 residues. The germline CDR1 and CDR2 sequences are SNHLY and FYNNEI. The germline V and J ends were trimmed by 8 bases and 0 bases, with 11 bases remaining between them. Sequencing was performed on CD4+ T cells from PBMCs. The chain joins TRBV2 to TRBJ1-5; D ambiguous. This clonotype originated in a human donor in good health. The chain's CDR3 is CASGEAYSNQPQHF. The CDR3 DNA follows: TGTGCCAGCGGCGAGGCGTATAGCAATCAGCCCCAGCATTTT.